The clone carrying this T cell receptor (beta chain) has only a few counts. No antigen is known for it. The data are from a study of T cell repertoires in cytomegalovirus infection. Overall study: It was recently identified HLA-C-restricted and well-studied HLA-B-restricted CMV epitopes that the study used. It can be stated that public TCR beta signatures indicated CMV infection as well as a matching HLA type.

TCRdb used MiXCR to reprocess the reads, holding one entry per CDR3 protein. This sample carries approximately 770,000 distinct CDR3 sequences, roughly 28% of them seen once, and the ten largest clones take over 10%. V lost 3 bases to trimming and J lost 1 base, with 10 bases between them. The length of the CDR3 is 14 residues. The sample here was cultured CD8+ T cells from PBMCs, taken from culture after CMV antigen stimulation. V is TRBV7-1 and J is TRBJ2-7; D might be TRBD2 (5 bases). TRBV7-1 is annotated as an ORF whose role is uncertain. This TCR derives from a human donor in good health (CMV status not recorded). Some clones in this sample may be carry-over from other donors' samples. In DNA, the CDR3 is TGTGCCAGCAGCTCCCCTAGCAATTCCTACGAGCAGTACTTC. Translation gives CASSSPSNSYEQYF.